The clone carrying this T cell receptor beta chain appeared once. The V end was cut by 4 bases, the J end by 8 bases, with 12 bases between. The CDR3 totals 13 residues. Germline CDR1 is SGHRS and CDR2 is YFSETQ. The data stem from a study of a mutant IDH1 vaccine in newly diagnosed glioma. At the level of the study: There were roughly 62% males and approximately 38% females among treated patients, whose mean age was about 38 years.

Specified time point: baseline, week 1 (first vaccination visit). As for treatment: pre-vaccination baseline after standard-of-care therapy. Measured with immunoSEQ multiplex PCR; TCRdb has only the in-frame clones, and not every one. The sample lists tens of thousands of clones, roughly four fifths occurring once. The J gene is TRBJ1-4, the V gene TRBV5-1, with unresolved D. Sequenced material: PBMCs, taken from a glioma patient treated with radiotherapy, temozolomide or both. The TCR originated in a woman between 45 and 60 years old with glioma. The CDR3 region has the DNA TGCGCCAGCAGCACCGGACCCAACGAAAAACTGTTTTTT. It is translated as CASSTGPNEKLFF. The full variable domain, with the rest looked up from reference TRBV5-1 and TRBJ1-4, is KAGVTQTPRYLIKTRGQQVTLSCSPISGHRSVSWYQQTPGQGLQFLFEYFSETQRNKGNFPGRFSGRQFSNSRSEMNVSTLELGDSALYLCASSTGPNEKLFFGSGTQLSVL.